A single sample gave rise to the 21 T cell receptor beta chains below, sequenced in a study of T cells in Graves' hyperthyroidism and ophthalmopathy. The source material, RNA transcripts, was used to amplify TCR beta CDR3 regions. During a first-round RT-PCR of the TCR CDR3, the HTBI primer set was used. One entry per CDR3 protein results from TCRdb running MiXCR on the multiplex PCR reads. The sample lists about 840,000 distinct CDR3 sequences, more than 30% occurring once. Sequences were obtained from blood. The receptors derive from a man younger than 35 with Graves' hyperthyroidism.

This clonotype was picked up a small number of times. The J gene is TRBJ2-7, the V gene TRBV20-1; 7 bases match TRBD1. Germline V CDR1 and CDR2: DFQATT, SNEGSKA (reference sequence). V was pared by 2 bases and J by 4 bases, with 8 bases of the junction left unmatched. This CDR3 is 14 amino acids long. The CDR3: CSARLPGQSYEQYF. As DNA, the CDR3 is TGCAGTGCTAGACTCCCGGGACAGTCTTACGAGCAGTACTTC.

Only a few counts were recorded for this clonotype. The chain combines TRBV6-5 with TRBJ1-5, with D perhaps matching TRBD1 (5 bases). V dropped 6 bases and J dropped 5 bases, with 14 bases sitting between them. The length of the CDR3 is 14 residues. Germline V gene data show CDR1 as MNHEY and CDR2 as SVGAGI. CDR3 sequence reads: CASRPSTDYQPQHF. The CDR3 DNA is TGTGCCAGCAGGCCTTCGACAGACTATCAGCCCCAGCATTTT.

The J gene is TRBJ1-3, the V gene TRBV7-2; the D is unclear. The CDR3 is 14 amino acids. V was clipped by 5 bases and J by 3 bases, with 11 bases between them. Looked up from germline, CDR1 is SGHTA and CDR2 is FQGNSA. CDR3 bases: TGTGCCAGCAGCCACCGGGGATATGGAAACACCATATATTTT. Amino acid sequence: CASSHRGYGNTIYF.

The CDR3 sequence: CASSEWGTSGSYEQYF. Here the CDR3 DNA reads TGCGCCAGCAGTGAGTGGGGGACTAGCGGATCCTACGAGCAGTACTTC. This chain joins TRBV10-1 and TRBJ2-7; 11 bases match TRBD2. The J segment lost 1 base and the V segment lost 1 base, leaving 3 bases of the junction unmatched. The CDR3 length is 16 residues. Germline CDR1 WNHNN, CDR2 SYGVQD (reference sequence).

The rearrangement uses TRBV5-1 and TRBJ2-5; possible D gene TRBD2, 6 bases. Germline assignment: CDR1 SGHRS and CDR2 YFSETQ. Deletions cut 0 bases from V and 5 bases from J, with 17 bases between. The CDR3 totals 16 residues. The CDR3 loop is CASSLGIAALGETQYF. In nucleotides, the CDR3 is TGCGCCAGCAGCTTGGGGATAGCGGCCCTCGGGGAGACCCAGTACTTC.

This sequence joins TRBV7-9 and TRBJ2-7; 12 nucleotides agree with TRBD2. This CDR3 contains 16 residues. CDR1 is SEHNR and CDR2 is FQNEAQ in the germline V gene (reference sequence). The ends lost 4 bases at V and 0 bases at J; junction bases unmatched: 4. As DNA, the CDR3 is TGTGCCAGCAGCTCTGGGACTAGCGGGTTCTCCTACGAGCAGTACTTC. This codes for CASSSGTSGFSYEQYF.

This clonotype was recorded a few times. The rearrangement uses TRBV4-2 and TRBJ1-5; 7 bases map to TRBD1. V lost 1 base, J lost 3 bases, and 3 bases stayed unmatched. CDR3 length equals 15 residues. Germline values: CDR1 LGHNA, CDR2 YNFKEQ. The CDR3 loop is CASSQAGQYNQPQHF. CDR3 DNA sequence: TGTGCCAGCAGCCAAGCGGGACAGTACAATCAGCCCCAGCATTTT.

This clonotype appeared a few times. The chain recombines TRBV5-6 with TRBJ2-7, with D possibly matching TRBD2 (6 bases). This CDR3 is 14 amino acids long. Per germline, CDR1 SGHDT and CDR2 YYEEEE. Trimming took 2 bases from V and 6 from J, leaving 15 bases between them. CDR3 region: CASSFGTGLREQYF. The CDR3 coding sequence is TGTGCCAGCAGCTTCGGGACTGGCTTGCGCGAGCAGTACTTC.

In its sample, this clonotype was seen a few times. The chain has TRBV4-1 and TRBJ1-2; D remains ambiguous. V shed 0 bases and J shed 8 bases, with 7 bases lying between them. In germline, CDR1 is MGHRA, CDR2 YSYEKL. The CDR3 length is 12 residues. CDR3 residues: CASSQDWEGYTF. The CDR3 nucleotides read TGCGCCAGCAGCCAAGACTGGGAAGGCTACACCTTC.

The chain couples TRBV6-1 to TRBJ1-5, with 8 positions matching TRBD1. The CDR3 covers 13 residues. The trim removed 8 bases at V and 4 bases at J, leaving 4 bases unmatched. The germline V gene encodes CDR1 MNHNS and CDR2 SASEGT. CDR3 nucleotide sequence: TGTGCCAGCCGGGACAGGCAGAATCAGCCCCAGCATTTT. Amino acid sequence: CASRDRQNQPQHF.

The CDR3 region is CSATGASGANVLTF. The CDR3 DNA reads as TGCAGTGCCACCGGGGCCTCTGGGGCCAACGTCCTGACTTTC. The chain carries TRBV20-1 and TRBJ2-6; the D call may be TRBD1 or TRBD2 (5 bases each). In germline, CDR1 is DFQATT, CDR2 SNEGSKA (reference sequence). Trimming shortened V by 6 bases and J by 0 bases, and 9 bases separated the two germline ends. This CDR3 has 14 residues.

This clonotype was detected many times. The rearrangement joins TRBV24-1 to TRBJ1-5; D remains unclear. The ends were cut back, 4 bases at V and 2 bases at J, with 14 bases in the middle. Germline assignment: CDR1 KGHDR and CDR2 SFDVKD. The CDR3 is made up of 16 amino acids. The DNA for the CDR3 is TGTGCCACCAGTGACTCAGGATCGAGGGGCAATCAGCCCCAGCATTTT. It encodes CATSDSGSRGNQPQHF.

The table lists this clonotype with many counts. The chain recombines TRBV25-1 with TRBJ1-4; D might be TRBD1 (5 bases). The CDR3 totals 14 residues. Deletions cut 3 bases from V and 5 bases from J, with 10 bases between. CDR1 and CDR2 from the germline V gene are MGHDK and SYGVNS. In nucleotides, the CDR3 is TGTGCCAGCAGTGAGCGGGGCGGAAATGAAAAACTGTTTTTT. Translation gives CASSERGGNEKLFF.

This chain joins TRBV6-1 and TRBJ2-6; no reliable D call. Trimming removed 4 bases at V and 1 base at J, with 8 bases between. The V gene's germline CDR1 is MNHNS and CDR2 SASEGT. The CDR3 runs 15 residues. CDR3 coding DNA: TGTGCCAGCAGTGGCACGCCTTCTGGGGCCAACGTCCTGACTTTC. The encoded protein is CASSGTPSGANVLTF.

In nucleotides, the CDR3 is TGTGCCAGCAGCTGGGCAGGGGCTGCGAACACCGGGGAGCTGTTTTTT. Protein: CASSWAGAANTGELFF. This chain joins TRBV7-9 and TRBJ2-2, with D possibly TRBD1 on 6 matching bases. Germline assignment: CDR1 SEHNR and CDR2 FQNEAQ (reference sequence). Trimming stripped 4 bases from V and 0 bases from J, with 12 bases between. This CDR3 is built from 16 residues.

This clonotype was seen repeatedly, ten times or more. J is TRBJ1-3 and V is TRBV2, with a tentative D call TRBD1 (5 bases). Per germline, CDR1 SNHLY and CDR2 FYNNEI. The CDR3 spans 11 residues. Trimming removed 7 bases at V and 8 bases at J, with 9 bases between. This CDR3 is CASMRGYTIYF. Here the CDR3 DNA reads TGTGCCAGCATGAGGGGTTACACCATATATTTT.

This clonotype was seen just once. The rearrangement joins TRBV29-1 to TRBJ1-6; tentatively, D is TRBD1 (6 bases). Germline V lookup: CDR1 SQVTM, CDR2 ANQGSEA. Trimming shortened V by 6 bases and J by 14 bases, and 17 bases separated the two germline ends. The CDR3 is 12 amino acids. The CDR3 loop reads CSVGDISFTLHF. DNA of the CDR3: TGCAGCGTCGGGGACATATCGTTTACCCTCCACTTT. Drawing the rest from reference TRBV29-1 and TRBJ1-6, the complete variable domain is SAVISQKPSRDICQRGTSLTIQCQVDSQVTMMFWYRQQPGQSLTLIATANQGSEATYESGFVIDKFPISRPNLTFSTLTVSNMSPEDSSIYLCSVGDISFTLHFGNGTRLTVT.

Notes on this clonotype: This may be a read error, as it is one base from a much larger clone. J is TRBJ2-7 and V is TRBV5-1, with D perhaps TRBD1 or TRBD2 (5 bases each). This CDR3 contains 13 residues. In germline, CDR1 is SGHRS, CDR2 YFSETQ. The CDR3 is CAGSWDGAYEQYF. CDR3 nucleotide sequence: TGCGCCGGCAGCTGGGACGGAGCCTACGAGCAGTACTTC.

The chain joins TRBV7-2 to TRBJ1-3; weak D call: TRBD1 (5 bases). Looked up from germline, CDR1 is SGHTA and CDR2 is FQGNSA. Between the trimmed V and J ends, which lost 11 bases and 1 base, there was a span of 15 bases. The CDR3 runs 14 residues. CDR3 nucleotides: TGTGCCTGGAGTGTAGACAGTTCTGGAAACACCATATATTTT. It is translated as CAWSVDSSGNTIYF.

This clonotype has at least ten counts. The chain couples TRBV7-2 to TRBJ2-7; D perhaps matches TRBD1 (6 bases). The CDR3 is made up of 15 amino acids. The germline V gene has CDR1 SGHTA and CDR2 FQGNSA. V lost 3 bases to trimming and J lost 7 bases, with 19 bases between them. As DNA, the CDR3 is TGTGCCAGCAGCTTCATGGGGACACCGGATTCGGAGCAGTACTTC. Protein: CASSFMGTPDSEQYF.

Ten or more counts support this clonotype. The chain employs TRBV25-1 and TRBJ2-2, with D uncertain. CDR1 is MGHDK, CDR2 SYGVNS, per germline. V lost 1 base to trimming and J lost 4 bases, with 4 bases between them. The CDR3 has 13 amino acids. In DNA, the CDR3 is TGTGCCAGCAGTGAATTAATCACCGGGGAGCTGTTTTTT. Amino acids: CASSELITGELFF.